This is a list of T cell receptor beta chains from one sample in a study of shared T cell receptors in the human thymus. Clones were sequenced by immunoSEQ multiplex PCR, and TCRdb holds only the in-frame ones, with some missing. Of 500,000 to 750,000 clones in the sample, more than 75% were seen once. The same sample was also used in a study of human thymus T cells.

The source material was thymocytes. These receptors all come from a boy under two years old with a congenital heart defect. Each CDR3 is given with its conserved first and last residue. A D gene is named only where the DNA matches it firmly. Expanded clones get a size class; other rows say once, few or many, or leave the size out.

>TRBJ2-3|few|TRBV6-1|TRBD2
CASSEGPSGTSDTQYF
TGTGCCAGCAGTGAAGGTCCTAGCGGGACCTCAGATACGCAGTATTTT
>TRBJ2-1|NA|TRBV7-9|NA
CASSLEGQFF
TGTGCCAGCAGCCTGGAGGGGCAGTTCTTC
>TRBJ2-2|NA|TRBV30|TRBD2
CASRLAGGSTGELFF
TGTGCCTCCCGACTAGCGGGAGGATCCACCGGGGAGCTGTTTTTT
>TRBJ2-1|NA|TRBV10-2|TRBD2
CASSPTLERENYNEQFF
TGCGCCAGCAGCCCCACCTTAGAGCGGGAGAACTACAATGAGCAGTTCTTC
>TRBJ2-2|once|TRBV25-1|TRBD2
CATRLAGGPGGELFF
TGTGCCACCAGACTAGCGGGAGGGCCCGGCGGGGAGCTGTTTTTT
>TRBJ2-3|NA|TRBV28|TRBD2
CASSFPPASGKGADTQYF
TGTGCCAGCAGTTTCCCGCCTGCTAGCGGGAAAGGGGCAGATACGCAGTATTTT
>TRBJ1-1|NA|TRBV14|NA
CASSQDRVIQPEAFF
TGTGCCAGCAGCCAAGACAGGGTCATCCAGCCTGAAGCTTTCTTT
>TRBJ1-6|NA|TRBV4-3|NA
CASSQERTDSPLHF
TGCGCCAGCAGCCAAGAACGGACAGATTCACCCCTCCACTTT
>TRBJ2-5|NA|TRBV6-5|NA
CASSYGLAGEETQYF
TGTGCCAGCAGTTACGGGCTAGCCGGAGAGGAGACCCAGTACTTC
>TRBJ2-1|NA|TRBV5-1|NA
CASSLSGGEQFF
TGCGCCAGCAGCTTATCCGGGGGTGAGCAGTTCTTC
>TRBJ2-7|NA|TRBV10-3|NA
CAISARRLPRGQYF
TGTGCCATCAGTGCACGCCGATTACCCCGAGGGCAGTACTTC
>TRBJ2-2|NA|TRBV13|TRBD2
CATRPGTSGITGELFF
TGTGCCACCCGGCCGGGGACTAGCGGTATCACCGGGGAGCTGTTTTTT
>TRBJ2-5|NA|TRBV11-2|TRBD2
CASSLDTSEETQYF
TGTGCCAGCAGCTTAGATACTAGCGAAGAGACCCAGTACTTC
>TRBJ2-2|NA|TRBV5-4|NA
CASSSGLFPPGELFF
TGTGCCAGCAGCTCCGGACTTTTTCCCCCGGGGGAGCTGTTTTTT
>TRBJ2-7|NA|TRBV5-4|NA
CASSPGNYSYEQYF
TGTGCCAGCAGCCCGGGGAACTACTCCTACGAGCAGTACTTC
>TRBJ2-1|once|TRBV4-3|NA
CASSQDSGRHEQFF
TGCGCCAGCAGCCAAGATTCAGGTCGCCATGAGCAGTTCTTC
>TRBJ2-7|NA|TRBV29-1|TRBD2
CSVPGGVDEQYF
TGCAGCGTGCCCGGGGGGGTCGACGAGCAGTACTTC
>TRBJ1-1|few|TRBV27|NA
CASSTDRFAEAFF
TGTGCCAGCAGTACAGACAGGTTTGCTGAAGCTTTCTTT
>TRBJ2-7|NA|TRBV25-1|NA
CASSSDIGHVYEQYF
TGTGCCAGCAGCTCCGATATCGGACACGTCTACGAGCAGTACTTC
>TRBJ2-7|NA|TRBV7-8|TRBD1
CASSSDRGKEEQYF
TGTGCCAGCAGCTCCGACAGGGGGAAGGAGGAGCAGTACTTC
>TRBJ1-2|NA|TRBV29-1|TRBD1
CSVDVGTGLKKNYGYTF
TGCAGCGTTGATGTCGGGACAGGCCTAAAGAAAAACTATGGCTACACCTTC
>TRBJ1-1|once|TRBV10-1|NA
CASSATGLHTEAFF
TGCGCCAGCAGCGCTACCGGGTTACACACTGAAGCTTTCTTT
>TRBJ2-7|NA|TRBV28|TRBD1
CASRRTPGVGQSCEQYF
TGTGCCAGCAGGAGGACCCCAGGAGTGGGACAGTCCTGCGAGCAGTACTTC
>TRBJ2-3|NA|TRBV29-1|NA
CSVVGTIQRGQYF
TGCAGCGTTGTAGGTACCATCCAACGGGGGCAGTATTTT
>TRBJ1-2|NA|TRBV29-1|TRBD1
CSVGTGTPRGYGYTF
TGCAGCGTGGGGACAGGGACCCCCCGCGGCTATGGCTACACCTTC
>TRBJ1-1|once|TRBV27|NA
CASSSTNRVAVAFF
TGTGCCAGCAGTTCCACAAACAGGGTGGCGGTTGCTTTCTTT
>TRBJ2-7|NA|TRBV7-6|NA
CASSWQGSYEQYF
TGTGCCAGCAGCTGGCAGGGTTCCTACGAGCAGTACTTC
>TRBJ1-2|few|TRBV15|NA
CATSRIRLNRALNYGYTF
TGTGCCACCAGCAGAATCAGGCTCAACCGTGCTTTGAACTATGGCTACACCTTC